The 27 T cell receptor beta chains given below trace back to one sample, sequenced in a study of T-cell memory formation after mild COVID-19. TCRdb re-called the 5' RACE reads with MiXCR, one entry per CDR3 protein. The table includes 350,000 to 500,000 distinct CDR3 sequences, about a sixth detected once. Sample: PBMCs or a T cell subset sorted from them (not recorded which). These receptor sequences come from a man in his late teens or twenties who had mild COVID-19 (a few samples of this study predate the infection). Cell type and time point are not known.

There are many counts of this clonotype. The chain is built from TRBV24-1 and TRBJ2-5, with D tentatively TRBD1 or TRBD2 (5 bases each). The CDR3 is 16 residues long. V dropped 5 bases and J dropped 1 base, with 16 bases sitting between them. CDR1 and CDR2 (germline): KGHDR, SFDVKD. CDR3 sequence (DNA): TGTGCCACCAGTGCGTCCCGGTGGGGGAGCCAAGAGACCCAGTACTTC. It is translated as CATSASRWGSQETQYF.

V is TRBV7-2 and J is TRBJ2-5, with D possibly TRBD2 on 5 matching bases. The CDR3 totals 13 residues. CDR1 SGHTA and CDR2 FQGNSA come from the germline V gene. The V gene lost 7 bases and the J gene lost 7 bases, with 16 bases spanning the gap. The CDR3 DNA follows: TGTGCCAGCACCTCGAGCGGATTGGGGACCCAGTACTTC. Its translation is CASTSSGLGTQYF.

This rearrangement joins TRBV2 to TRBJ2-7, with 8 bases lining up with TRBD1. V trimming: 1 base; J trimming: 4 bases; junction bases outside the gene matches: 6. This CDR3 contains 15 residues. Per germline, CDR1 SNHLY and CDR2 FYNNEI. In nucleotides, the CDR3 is TGTGCCAGCAGTGAAGGGACAGGGAAGTGGTACGAGCAGTACGTC. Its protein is CASSEGTGKWYEQYV.

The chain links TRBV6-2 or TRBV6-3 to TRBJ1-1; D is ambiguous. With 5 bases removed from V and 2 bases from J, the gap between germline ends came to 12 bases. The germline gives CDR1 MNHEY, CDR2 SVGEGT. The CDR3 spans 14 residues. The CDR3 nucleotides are TGTGCCAGCAGTAGAGTTTACAGCAACACTGAAGCTTTCTTT. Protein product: CASSRVYSNTEAFF.

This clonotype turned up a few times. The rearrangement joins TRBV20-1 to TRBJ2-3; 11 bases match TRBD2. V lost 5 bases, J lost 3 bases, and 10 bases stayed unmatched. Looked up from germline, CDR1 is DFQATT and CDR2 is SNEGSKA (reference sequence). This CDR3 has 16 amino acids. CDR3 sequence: CSALPVLAGGTDTQYF. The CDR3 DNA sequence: TGCAGTGCTCTACCGGTTCTAGCGGGGGGTACAGATACGCAGTATTTT.

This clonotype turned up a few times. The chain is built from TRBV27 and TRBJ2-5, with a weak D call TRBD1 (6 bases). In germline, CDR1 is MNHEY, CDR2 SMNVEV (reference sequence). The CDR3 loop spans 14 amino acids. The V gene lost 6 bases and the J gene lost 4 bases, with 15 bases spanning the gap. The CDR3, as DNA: TGTGCCAGCAGAGGAATCGGACAGTCAGAGACCCAGTACTTC. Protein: CASRGIGQSETQYF.

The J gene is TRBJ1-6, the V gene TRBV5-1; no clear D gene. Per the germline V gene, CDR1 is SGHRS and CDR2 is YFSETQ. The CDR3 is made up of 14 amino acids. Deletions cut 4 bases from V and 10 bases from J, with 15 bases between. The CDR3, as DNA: TGCGCCAGCAGCGAGGACGGACTGAGGTCACCCCTCCACTTT. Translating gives CASSEDGLRSPLHF.

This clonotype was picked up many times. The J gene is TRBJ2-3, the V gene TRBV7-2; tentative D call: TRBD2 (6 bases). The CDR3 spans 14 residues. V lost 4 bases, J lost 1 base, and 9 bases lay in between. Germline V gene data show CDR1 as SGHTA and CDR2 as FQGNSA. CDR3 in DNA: TGTGCCAGCAGCTCGGGACTGGGCACAGATACGCAGTATTTT. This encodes CASSSGLGTDTQYF.

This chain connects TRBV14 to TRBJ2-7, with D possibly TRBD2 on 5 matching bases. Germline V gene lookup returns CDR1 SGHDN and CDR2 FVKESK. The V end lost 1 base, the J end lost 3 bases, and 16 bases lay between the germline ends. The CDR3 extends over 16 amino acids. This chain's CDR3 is CASSQVLGGPFYEQYF. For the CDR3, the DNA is TGTGCCAGCAGCCAAGTTCTCGGAGGCCCCTTCTACGAGCAGTACTTC.

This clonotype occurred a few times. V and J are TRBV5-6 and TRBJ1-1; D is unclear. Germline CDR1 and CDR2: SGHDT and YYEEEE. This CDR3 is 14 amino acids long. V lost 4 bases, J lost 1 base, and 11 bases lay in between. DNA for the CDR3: TGTGCCAGCAGCGTCACGCCATCGAACACTGAAGCTTTCTTT. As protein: CASSVTPSNTEAFF.

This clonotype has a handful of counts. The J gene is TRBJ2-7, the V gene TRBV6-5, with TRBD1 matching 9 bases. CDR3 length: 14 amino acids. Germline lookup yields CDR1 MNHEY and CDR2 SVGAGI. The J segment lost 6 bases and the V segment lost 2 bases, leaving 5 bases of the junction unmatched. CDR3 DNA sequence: TGTGCCAGCAGTTACGGGGACAGGGTGGGCGAGCAGTACTTC. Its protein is CASSYGDRVGEQYF.

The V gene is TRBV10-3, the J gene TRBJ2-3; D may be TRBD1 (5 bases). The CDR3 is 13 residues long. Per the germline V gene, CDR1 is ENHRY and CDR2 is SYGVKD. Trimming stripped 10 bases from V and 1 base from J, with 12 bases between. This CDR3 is CATGLTGTDTQYF. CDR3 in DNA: TGTGCCACCGGCTTGACAGGCACAGATACGCAGTATTTT.

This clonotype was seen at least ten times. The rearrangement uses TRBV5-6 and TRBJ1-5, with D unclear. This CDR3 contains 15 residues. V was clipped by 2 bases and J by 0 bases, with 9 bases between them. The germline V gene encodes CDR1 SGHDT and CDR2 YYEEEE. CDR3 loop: CASSFKRYSNQPQHF. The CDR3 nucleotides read TGTGCCAGCAGCTTCAAAAGATATAGCAATCAGCCCCAGCATTTT.

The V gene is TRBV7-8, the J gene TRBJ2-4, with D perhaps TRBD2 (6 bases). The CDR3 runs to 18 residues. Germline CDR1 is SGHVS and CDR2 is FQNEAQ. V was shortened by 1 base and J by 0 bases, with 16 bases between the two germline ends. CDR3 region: CASSLVRRGPEAKNIQYF. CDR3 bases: TGTGCCAGCAGCTTAGTAAGGAGGGGACCCGAAGCCAAAAACATTCAGTACTTC. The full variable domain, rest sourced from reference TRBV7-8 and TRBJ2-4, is GAGVSQSPRYKVAKRGQDVALRCDPISGHVSLFWYQQALGQGPEFLTYFQNEAQLDKSGLPSDRFFAERPEGSVSTLKIQRTQQEDSAVYLCASSLVRRGPEAKNIQYFGAGTRLSVL.

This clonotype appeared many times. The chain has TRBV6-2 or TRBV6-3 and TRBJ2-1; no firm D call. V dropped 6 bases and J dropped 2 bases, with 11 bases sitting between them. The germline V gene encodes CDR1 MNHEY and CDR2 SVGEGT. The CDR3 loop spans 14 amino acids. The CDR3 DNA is TGTGCCAGCAGCCAAGACTCCCCCTACAATGAGCAGTTCTTC. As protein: CASSQDSPYNEQFF.

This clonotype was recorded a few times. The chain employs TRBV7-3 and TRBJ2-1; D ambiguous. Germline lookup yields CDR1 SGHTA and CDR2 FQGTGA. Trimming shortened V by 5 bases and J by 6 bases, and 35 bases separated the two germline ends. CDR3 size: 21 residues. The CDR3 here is CASSLPPRSGGNSIDGNEQFF. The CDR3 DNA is TGTGCCAGCAGCCTCCCCCCTCGGTCAGGTGGGAATAGCATAGATGGCAATGAGCAGTTCTTC.

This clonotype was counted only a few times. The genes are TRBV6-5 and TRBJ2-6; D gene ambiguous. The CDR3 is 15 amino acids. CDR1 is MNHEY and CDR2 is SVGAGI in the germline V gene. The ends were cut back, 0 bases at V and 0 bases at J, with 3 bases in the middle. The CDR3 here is CASSYSNSGANVLTF. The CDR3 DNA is TGTGCCAGCAGTTACTCCAACTCTGGGGCCAACGTCCTGACTTTC.

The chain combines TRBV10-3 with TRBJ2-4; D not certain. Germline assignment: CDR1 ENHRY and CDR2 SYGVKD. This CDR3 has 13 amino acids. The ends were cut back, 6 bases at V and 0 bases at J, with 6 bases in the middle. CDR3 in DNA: TGTGCCATCAGGGATCTAGCCAAAAACATTCAGTACTTC. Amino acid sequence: CAIRDLAKNIQYF.

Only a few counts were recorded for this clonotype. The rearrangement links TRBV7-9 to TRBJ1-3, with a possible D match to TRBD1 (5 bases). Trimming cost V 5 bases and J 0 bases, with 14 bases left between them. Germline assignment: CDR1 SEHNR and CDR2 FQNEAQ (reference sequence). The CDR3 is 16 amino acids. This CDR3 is CASSQRDRSSGNTIYF. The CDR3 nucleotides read TGTGCCAGCAGCCAAAGAGACAGAAGCTCTGGAAACACCATATATTTT.

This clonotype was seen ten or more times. The CDR3 spells CASSYSSGQGESNQPQHF. In DNA, the CDR3 is TGTGCCAGCAGTTACTCGTCGGGGCAGGGGGAAAGCAATCAGCCCCAGCATTTT. This chain connects TRBV6-2 or TRBV6-3 to TRBJ1-5; 7 bases are a match to TRBD1. CDR3 length: 18 residues. J gave up 1 base and V 0 bases, and 9 bases lay outside the gene matches. Germline CDR1 MNHEY, CDR2 SVGEGT.

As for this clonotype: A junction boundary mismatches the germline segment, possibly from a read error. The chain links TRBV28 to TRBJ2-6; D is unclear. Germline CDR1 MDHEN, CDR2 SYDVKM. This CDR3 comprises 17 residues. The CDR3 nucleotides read TGTGCCAGCAGGGATACGGACGGAAGCTCTGTGGCCAACGTCCTGACTTTC. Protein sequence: CASRDTDGSSVANVLTF.

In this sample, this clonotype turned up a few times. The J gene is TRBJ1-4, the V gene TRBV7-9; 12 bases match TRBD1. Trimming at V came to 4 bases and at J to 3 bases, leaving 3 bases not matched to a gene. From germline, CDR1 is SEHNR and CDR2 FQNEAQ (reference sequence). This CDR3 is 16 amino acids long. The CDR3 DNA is TGTGCCAGCAGCTCCGGGACAGGGGGCCCTAATGAAAAACTGTTTTTT. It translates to CASSSGTGGPNEKLFF.

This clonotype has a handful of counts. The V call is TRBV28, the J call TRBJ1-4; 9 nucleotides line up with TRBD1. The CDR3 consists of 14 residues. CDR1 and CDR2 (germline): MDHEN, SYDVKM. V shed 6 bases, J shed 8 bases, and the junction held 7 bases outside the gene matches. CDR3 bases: TGTGCCAGCAGCCGGGACAGGGAAGGAGAAAAACTGTTTTTT. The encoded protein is CASSRDREGEKLFF.

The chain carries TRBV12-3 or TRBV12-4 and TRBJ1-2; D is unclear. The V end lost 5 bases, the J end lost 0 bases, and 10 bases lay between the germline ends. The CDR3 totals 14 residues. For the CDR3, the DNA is TGTGCCAGCAGTGTGACGGCCGCTAACTATGGCTACACCTTC. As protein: CASSVTAANYGYTF.

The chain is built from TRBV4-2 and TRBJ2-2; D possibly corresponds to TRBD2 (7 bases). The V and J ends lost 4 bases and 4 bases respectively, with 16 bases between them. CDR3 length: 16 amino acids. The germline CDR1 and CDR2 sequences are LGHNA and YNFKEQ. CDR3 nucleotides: TGTGCCAGCAGCCTCGTGGGGGGGCGAGGCACCGGGGAGCTGTTTTTT. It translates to CASSLVGGRGTGELFF.

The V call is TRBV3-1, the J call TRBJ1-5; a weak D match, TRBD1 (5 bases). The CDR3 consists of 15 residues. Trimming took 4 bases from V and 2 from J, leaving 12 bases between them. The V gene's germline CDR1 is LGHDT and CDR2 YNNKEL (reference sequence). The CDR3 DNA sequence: TGTGCCAGCAGCCCGACAGAGTCGGGCAATCAGCCCCAGCATTTT. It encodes CASSPTESGNQPQHF.

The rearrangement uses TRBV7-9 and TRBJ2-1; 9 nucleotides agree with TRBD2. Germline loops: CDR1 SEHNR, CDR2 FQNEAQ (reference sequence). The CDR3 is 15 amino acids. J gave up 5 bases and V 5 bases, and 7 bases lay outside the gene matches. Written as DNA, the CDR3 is TGTGCCAGCAGCCTAGGACTAGCGAGCCACAATGAGCAGTTCTTC. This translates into CASSLGLASHNEQFF.